This T cell receptor (beta chain) was recorded in a study of Ad26.COV2.S vaccination and SARS-CoV-2 variants. The wider study: The authors gave Ad26.COV2.S intramuscularly, either once or twice 56 days apart.

Study-wide results and caveats: Those who received vaccine or placebo ended up with similar non-spike TCR breadth.

The table came from immunoSEQ multiplex PCR; TCRdb's copy has only in-frame clones and leaves some out. The data hold 360,000 or so clones, with 89% observed a single time. Treatment noted: some 19 received Ad26.COV2.S at low or high dose, single or two shots; about 5 received placebo; per-sample allocation not given. Material that was analyzed had been drawn on day 63 after the first vaccine or placebo injection. CDR3 length equals 13 residues. Trimming pared 5 bases from V and 3 bases from J, leaving 9 bases between. Germline V gene sequence: CDR1 PRHDT, CDR2 FYEKMQ (reference sequence). This clone was counted once. Its antigen is as yet unknown.

This sample comprised peripheral blood, obtained in a trial of Ad26.COV2.S vaccine versus placebo. This chain links TRBV13 with TRBJ2-3; perhaps TRBD2 as D (5 bases). This receptor was taken from a person aged 18-60 years who received the Ad26.COV2.S COVID-19 vaccine or a placebo. The CDR3, as DNA: TGTGCCAGCAGCAAGAGAGGGACAGATACGCAGTATTTT. It specifies CASSKRGTDTQYF.